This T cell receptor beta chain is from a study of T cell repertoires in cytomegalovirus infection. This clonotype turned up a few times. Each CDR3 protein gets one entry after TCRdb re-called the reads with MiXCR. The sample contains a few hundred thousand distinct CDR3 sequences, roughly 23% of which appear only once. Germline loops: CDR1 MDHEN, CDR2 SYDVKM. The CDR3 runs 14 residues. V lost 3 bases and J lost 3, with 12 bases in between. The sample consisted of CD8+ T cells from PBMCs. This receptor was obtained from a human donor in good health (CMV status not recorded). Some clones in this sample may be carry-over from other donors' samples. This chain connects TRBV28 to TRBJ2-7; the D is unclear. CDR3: CASSFVEPDYEQYF. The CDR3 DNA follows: TGTGCCAGCAGTTTTGTAGAACCAGACTACGAGCAGTACTTC.